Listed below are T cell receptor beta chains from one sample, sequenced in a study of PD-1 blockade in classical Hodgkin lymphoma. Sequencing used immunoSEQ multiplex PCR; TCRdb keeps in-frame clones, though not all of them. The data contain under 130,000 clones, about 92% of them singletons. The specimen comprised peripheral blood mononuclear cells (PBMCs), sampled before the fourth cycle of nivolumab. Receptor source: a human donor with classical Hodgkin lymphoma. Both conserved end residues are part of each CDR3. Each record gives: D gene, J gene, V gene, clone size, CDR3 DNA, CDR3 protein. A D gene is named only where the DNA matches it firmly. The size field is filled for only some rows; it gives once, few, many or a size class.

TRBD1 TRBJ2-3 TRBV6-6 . TGTGCCAGCAGAGAGGGGGCAGGTCGGATCACAGATACGCAGTATTTT CASREGAGRITDTQYF
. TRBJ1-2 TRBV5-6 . TGTGCCAGCAGCCGGGACTTACCGGACGGCCATGGCTACACCTTC CASSRDLPDGHGYTF
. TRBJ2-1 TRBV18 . TGTGCCAGCTCACCAAGTGGGAGATCATACAATGAGCAGTTCTTC CASSPSGRSYNEQFF
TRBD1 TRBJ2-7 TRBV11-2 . TGTGCCAGCAGCTTAGTAGGGGACAGGGGGCGGTGGGAGCAGTACTTC CASSLVGDRGRWEQYF
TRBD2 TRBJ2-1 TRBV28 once TGTGCCAGCAGTCCAACACTAGCGGGAGGACCTCCATACAATGAGCAGTTCTTC CASSPTLAGGPPYNEQFF
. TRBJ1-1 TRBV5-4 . TGTGCCAGCAGCCGTAGAAACATGAACACTGAAGCTTTCTTT CASSRRNMNTEAFF
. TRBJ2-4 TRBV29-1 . TGCAGCGTTGCAGGGACCAAAAACATTCAGTACTTC CSVAGTKNIQYF
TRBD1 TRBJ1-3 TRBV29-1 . TGCAGCGTCCGACAGGGGTTGGCCGGAAACACCATATATTTT CSVRQGLAGNTIYF
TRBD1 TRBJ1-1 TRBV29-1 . TGCAGCGCGCCATTCCTCGGACAGGGGGTGAGCACTGAAGCTTTCTTT CSAPFLGQGVSTEAFF
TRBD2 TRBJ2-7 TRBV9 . TGTGCCAGCAGCCCTACTGGTACTAGCGGGGTCTACGAGCAGTACTTC CASSPTGTSGVYEQYF
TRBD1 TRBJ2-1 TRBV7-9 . TGTGCCAGCGGGGGACAGGGCTCCTACAATGAGCAGTTCTTC CASGGQGSYNEQFF
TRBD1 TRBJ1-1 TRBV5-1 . TGCGCCAGCAGCTTGGTCACTCCGGGACAGGTAAAGAACACTGAAGCTTTCTTT CASSLVTPGQVKNTEAFF
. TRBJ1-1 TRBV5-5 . TGTGCCAGCAGCTTGTGGATGAACACTGAAGCTTTCTTT CASSLWMNTEAFF
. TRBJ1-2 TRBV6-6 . TGTGCCAGCAGTTATCAGTACGATGGCTACACCTTC CASSYQYDGYTF
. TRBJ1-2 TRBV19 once TGTGCCAGTAGTATGGAAGGGGCAGGACCTCTCTATGGCTACACCTTC CASSMEGAGPLYGYTF
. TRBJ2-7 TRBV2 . TGTGCCAGCGGTACCCCGCTAGCTACCCCCGAGCAGTACTTC CASGTPLATPEQYF
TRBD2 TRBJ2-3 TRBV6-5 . TGTGCCAGCAGCCCGGCAGCGGGAGGGCCCGGTACGCAGTATTTT CASSPAAGGPGTQYF
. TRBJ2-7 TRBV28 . TGTGCCAGCAGTGAGGGGAATGAGCAGTACTTC CASSEGNEQYF
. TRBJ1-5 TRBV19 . TGTGCCAGTTCAATATGGGCGGGGGATGGCAATCAGCCCCAGCATTTT CASSIWAGDGNQPQHF
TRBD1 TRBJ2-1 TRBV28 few TGTGCCAGCAGCTTAACAGGGGCGAATGAGCAGTTCTTC CASSLTGANEQFF
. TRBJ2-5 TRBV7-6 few TGTGCCAGCAGCTTATCCTACAGGGAAGAAGAGACCCAGTACTTC CASSLSYREEETQYF
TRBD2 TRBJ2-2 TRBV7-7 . TGTGCCAGCAGCTTTCCCTTAGCGGGGGGGGAGCTGTTTTTT CASSFPLAGGELFF
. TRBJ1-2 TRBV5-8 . TGTGCCAGCAGCCGGCCCTATACAGGGCCCTATGGCTACACCTTC CASSRPYTGPYGYTF
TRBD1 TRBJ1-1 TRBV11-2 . TGTGCCAGCAGCTTAGAGACAGGGGCAACTGAAGCTTTCTTT CASSLETGATEAFF
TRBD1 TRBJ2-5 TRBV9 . TGTGCCAGATATAAGGGACAGCATTTTGAAGAGACCCAGTACTTC CARYKGQHFEETQYF
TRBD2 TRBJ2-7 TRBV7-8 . TGTGCCAGCAGCTTCCCGGGACTAGCGGTCTACGAGCAGTACTTC CASSFPGLAVYEQYF
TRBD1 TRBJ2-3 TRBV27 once TGTGCCAGCAGTCAGAAATTCGCGGGACAGGGCACAGATACGCAGTATTTT CASSQKFAGQGTDTQYF
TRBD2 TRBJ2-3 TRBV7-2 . TGTGCCAGCAGCCCCAGACTAGCGGGACGGGCAGATACGCAGTATTTT CASSPRLAGRADTQYF
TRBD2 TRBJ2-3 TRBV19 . TGTGCCAGTAGTTGGCTAGCGGGAGCCGCAGATACGCAGTATTTT CASSWLAGAADTQYF
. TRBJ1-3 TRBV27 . TGTGCCAGCAGCAGCCTCTCTGGAAACACCATATATTTT CASSSLSGNTIYF
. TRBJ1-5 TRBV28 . TGTGCCAGCAATCCACTAAGGTCTACGGGACAGCCCCAGCATTTT CASNPLRSTGQPQHF
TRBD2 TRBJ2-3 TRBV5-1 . TGCGCCAGCAGCCTCGGGACTAGCGGACACACAGATACGCAGTATTTT CASSLGTSGHTDTQYF
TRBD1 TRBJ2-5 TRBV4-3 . TGCGCCAGCAGCCATAACAGGGGGCAAGAGACCCAGTACTTC CASSHNRGQETQYF
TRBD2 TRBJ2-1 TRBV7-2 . TGTGCCAGCAGCTTAGCGGGACTAGCGTTCAATGAGCAGTTCTTC CASSLAGLAFNEQFF
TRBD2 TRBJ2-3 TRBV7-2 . TGTGCCAGCAGCTTAGTGGGTACTAGCGGGAGCACAGATACGCAGTATTTT CASSLVGTSGSTDTQYF
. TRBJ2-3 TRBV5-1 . TGCGCCAGCAGCCCCGACAGTAGCACAGATACGCAGTATTTT CASSPDSSTDTQYF
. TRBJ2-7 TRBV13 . TGTGCCAGCAGCTCTAGACACGAGCAGTACTTC CASSSRHEQYF
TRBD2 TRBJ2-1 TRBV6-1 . TGTGCCAGCAGTGAGGGCCTAGCGGGAGGAGAGAATGAGCAGTTCTTC CASSEGLAGGENEQFF
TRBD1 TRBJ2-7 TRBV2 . TGTGCCAGCAGCCCTCCGGGACAGTTGGGCTACGAGCAGTACTTC CASSPPGQLGYEQYF
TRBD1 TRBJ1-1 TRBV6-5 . TGTGCCAGCAGTTCGACAGGGGCGAACACTGAAGCTTTCTTT CASSSTGANTEAFF
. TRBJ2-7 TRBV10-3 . TGTGCCATCAGTGAGACGGGACTGGCCTACGAGCAGTACTTC CAISETGLAYEQYF